A single sample is the source of the 12 T cell receptor beta chains below, sequenced in a study of T cells in women clearing cervical HPV infection (dated by TCRdb to the late 2010s). The method was the immunoSEQ multiplex PCR assay. TCRdb took this table from immuneACCESS and kept in-frame rearrangements with V and J called. Such tables lack part of the clones; where checked against another copy, unresolved V genes explain under half of the gap, and the rest is unexplained. The table for this sample shows under 35,000 clones. The ten largest clones add up to 6.5% to 7.5% of the sample. Sequenced material: blood buffy coat. The source of these receptors is a woman aged 18-70 years with a cervical HPV16 infection that either progressed to CIN3+ or cleared (not recorded which).

With regard to this clone: The read terminates 3 residues ahead of where the CDR3 ends, so the germline J gene completes it. The chain links TRBV5-1 to TRBJ2-7, with D possibly matching TRBD1 (5 bases). Germline CDR1 SGHRS, CDR2 YFSETQ. The V and J ends lost 4 bases and 0 bases respectively, with 17 bases between them. The CDR3 sequence is 16 residues long. The CDR3 reads CASSLKRGPTSYEQYF. The CDR3 bases that were read are TGCGCCAGCAGCCTAAAAAGGGGCCCAACCTCCTACGAG.

About this clone: The read halts 3 residues ahead of the CDR3 end, with the missing end drawn from the germline J gene. J is TRBJ1-2 and V is TRBV5-4; TRBD1 aligns across 7 bases. The CDR3 length is 14 residues. V dropped 3 bases and J dropped 4; count of bases not matched to a gene: 6. The germline gives CDR1 SGHNT, CDR2 YYREEE (reference sequence). The sequenced CDR3 bases are TGTGCCAGCAGCTCCCCGGGACAGAGCTATGGC. Translating gives CASSSPGQSYG. The CDR3, in full, reads CASSSPGQSYGYTF.

Concerning this clone: The read ends 3 residues shy of where the CDR3 ends; the end is completed using the germline J gene. The chain employs TRBV7-8 and TRBJ1-1; D is possibly TRBD1 (6 bases). CDR3 length: 15 amino acids. Trimming cost V 2 bases and J 4 bases, with 14 bases left between them. Germline CDR1 reads SGHVS; CDR2 reads FQNEAQ. The CDR3 protein is CASSLSLQGSTEAFF. The CDR3 bases that were read are TGTGCCAGCAGCTTATCTTTACAGGGCAGCACTGAA.

CDR3 in amino acids: CASSLTGQVLTEAFF. The covered CDR3 bases are TGTGCCAGCAGCTTAACGGGACAGGTGCTCACTGAA. The V gene is TRBV7-3, the J gene TRBJ1-1, with 8 positions matching TRBD1. The read ends 3 residues shy of where the CDR3 ends; the end is completed using the germline J gene. Germline loops: CDR1 SGHTA, CDR2 FQGTGA. This CDR3 has 15 residues. Trimming removed 0 bases from V and 4 bases from J; junction bases left unmatched: 4. Full variable domain (remainder filled in from reference TRBV7-3 and TRBJ1-1): GAGVSQTPSNKVTEKGKYVELRCDPISGHTALYWYRQSLGQGPEFLIYFQGTGAADDSGLPNDRFFAVRPEGSVSTLKIQRTERGDSAVYLCASSLTGQVLTEAFFGQGTRLTVV.

With respect to this clone: The DNA ends 3 residues before the CDR3 does, and the rest of the CDR3 is filled in from the germline J gene. V usage is TRBV5-1 and J usage is TRBJ2-2; D perhaps matches TRBD2 (7 bases). Trimming stripped 2 bases from V and 3 bases from J, with 11 bases between. The CDR3 length is 15 residues. Germline V CDR1 and CDR2: SGHRS, YFSETQ. CDR3 residues: CASSLGEGDTGELFF. The sequenced CDR3 bases are TGCGCCAGCAGCTTAGGGGAGGGGGACACCGGGGAG.

As to this clone: Sequencing ends 3 residues short of the CDR3 end; the germline J gene provides the rest. This chain joins TRBV10-2 and TRBJ2-7, with 8 nucleotides matching TRBD2. CDR3 length equals 14 residues. With V trimmed by 3 bases and J by 4 bases, 5 bases remained unmatched. From germline, CDR1 is WSHSY and CDR2 SAAADI. The CDR3: CASSEGGLVYEQYF. The part of the CDR3 DNA that was read is TGCGCCAGCAGTGAAGGGGGACTAGTGTACGAG.

In the case of this clone: Sequencing ends 3 residues short of the CDR3 end; the germline J gene provides the rest. The V gene is TRBV5-1, the J gene TRBJ1-1; D is possibly TRBD1 (6 bases). This CDR3 contains 12 residues. Per the germline V gene, CDR1 is SGHRS and CDR2 is YFSETQ. CDR3: CASSLDREEAFF. The part of the CDR3 DNA that was read is TGCGCCAGCAGCTTGGACAGGGAGGAA. Together with reference TRBV5-1 and TRBJ1-1, the CDR3 gives the full variable domain: KAGVTQTPRYLIKTRGQQVTLSCSPISGHRSVSWYQQTPGQGLQFLFEYFSETQRNKGNFPGRFSGRQFSNSRSEMNVSTLELGDSALYLCASSLDREEAFFGQGTRLTVV.

A remark on this clone: The read ends 3 residues early relative to the CDR3; the germline J gene fills the gap. The rearrangement links TRBV20-1 to TRBJ1-3; D is uncertain. CDR3 length: 14 residues. Per germline, CDR1 DFQATT and CDR2 SNEGSKA (reference sequence). The V gene lost 5 bases and the J gene lost 0 bases, with 11 bases spanning the gap. The CDR3 here is CSAVVQGSGNTIYF. Incomplete CDR3 DNA: TGCAGTGCTGTCGTCCAAGGCTCTGGAAACACC.

With respect to this clone: The CDR3 is cut off 3 residues early in the read; its end comes from the germline J gene. The rearrangement uses TRBV5-5 and TRBJ1-2; D might be TRBD1 (5 bases). The CDR3 totals 12 residues. Trimming left V 1 base short and J 7 bases short, with 8 bases between. Looked up from germline, CDR1 is SGHKS and CDR2 is YYEKEE (reference sequence). The CDR3 here is CASSLYGGGYTF. The covered CDR3 bases are TGTGCCAGCAGCTTGTACGGGGGTGGC.

Notes on this clone: The CDR3 extends 3 residues past the end of the read, so its final part is completed from the germline J gene. The chain is built from TRBV28 and TRBJ2-4; D may be TRBD1 (5 bases). Germline CDR1 is MDHEN and CDR2 is SYDVKM. The CDR3 runs 15 residues. V was clipped by 2 bases and J by 8 bases, with 16 bases between them. CDR3 region: CASSLTSRQGYIQYF. The part of the CDR3 DNA that was read is TGTGCCAGCAGTTTAACTTCGCGGCAGGGCTACATT.

As to this clone: The DNA ends 3 residues before the CDR3 does, and the rest of the CDR3 is filled in from the germline J gene. The chain has TRBV5-1 and TRBJ2-3; 13 nucleotides agree with TRBD2. Germline V lookup: CDR1 SGHRS, CDR2 YFSETQ. The CDR3 contains 17 residues. V lost 3 bases, J lost 5 bases, and 9 bases stayed unmatched. The DNA read from the CDR3 is TGCGCCAGCAGCTCCCATACTAGCGGGGGGGCGGTAGATACG. The encoded protein is CASSSHTSGGAVDT. The full CDR3 reads CASSSHTSGGAVDTQYF.

Concerning this clone: The CDR3 end lies 3 residues beyond the end of the read and is filled in from the germline J gene. This rearrangement joins TRBV7-9 to TRBJ2-5; 8 positions agree with TRBD1. Germline lookup yields CDR1 SEHNR and CDR2 FQNEAQ (reference sequence). The CDR3 is 14 amino acids. V was pared by 4 bases and J by 5 bases, with 6 bases of the junction left unmatched. This CDR3 is CASSSTGVAETQYF. The part of the CDR3 DNA that was read is TGTGCCAGCAGCTCGACAGGGGTCGCGGAGACC.